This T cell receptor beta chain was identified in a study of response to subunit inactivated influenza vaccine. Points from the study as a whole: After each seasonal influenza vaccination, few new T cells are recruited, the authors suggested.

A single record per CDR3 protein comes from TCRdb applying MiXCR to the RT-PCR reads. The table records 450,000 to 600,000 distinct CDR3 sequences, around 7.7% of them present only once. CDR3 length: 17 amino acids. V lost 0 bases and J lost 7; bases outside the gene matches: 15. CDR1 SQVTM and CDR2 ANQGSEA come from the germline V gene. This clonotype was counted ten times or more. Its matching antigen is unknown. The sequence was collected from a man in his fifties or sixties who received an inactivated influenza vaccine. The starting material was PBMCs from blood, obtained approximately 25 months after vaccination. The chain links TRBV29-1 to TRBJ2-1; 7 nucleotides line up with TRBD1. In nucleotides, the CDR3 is TGCAGCGTTGAAGATCACTCGGGACAGACGGATGGGAATGAGCAGTTCTTC. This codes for CSVEDHSGQTDGNEQFF.